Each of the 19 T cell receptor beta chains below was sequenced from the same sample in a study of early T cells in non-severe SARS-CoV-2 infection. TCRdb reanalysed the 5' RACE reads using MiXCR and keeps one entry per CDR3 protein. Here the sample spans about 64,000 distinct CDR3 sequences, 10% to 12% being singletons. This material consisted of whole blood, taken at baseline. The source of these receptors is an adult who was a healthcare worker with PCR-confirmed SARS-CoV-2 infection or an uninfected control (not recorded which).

The DNA of the CDR3 is TGTGCCAGCAGCGAGGACATGGGGCGACAAGAGACCCAGTACTTC. This codes for CASSEDMGRQETQYF. The V and J genes are TRBV11-2 and TRBJ2-5, with D maybe TRBD1 (5 bases). V dropped 5 bases and J dropped 2 bases, with 15 bases sitting between them. The CDR3 has 15 residues. CDR1 and CDR2 from the germline V gene are SGHAT and FQNNGV.

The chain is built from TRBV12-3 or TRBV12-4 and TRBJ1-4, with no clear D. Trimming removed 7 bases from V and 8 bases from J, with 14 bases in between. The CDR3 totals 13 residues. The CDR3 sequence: CASTPPGREKLFF. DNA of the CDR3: TGTGCCAGCACCCCTCCCGGGCGAGAAAAACTGTTTTTT.

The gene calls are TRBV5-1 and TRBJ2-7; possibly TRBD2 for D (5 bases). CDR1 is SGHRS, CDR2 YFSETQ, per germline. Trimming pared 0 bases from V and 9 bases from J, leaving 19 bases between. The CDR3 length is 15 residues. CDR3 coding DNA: TGCGCCAGCAGCTTGGTTGGCTCGGGGAACGACGGGCAGTACTTC. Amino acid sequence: CASSLVGSGNDGQYF. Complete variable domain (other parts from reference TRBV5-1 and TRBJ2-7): KAGVTQTPRYLIKTRGQQVTLSCSPISGHRSVSWYQQTPGQGLQFLFEYFSETQRNKGNFPGRFSGRQFSNSRSEMNVSTLELGDSALYLCASSLVGSGNDGQYFGPGTRLTVT.

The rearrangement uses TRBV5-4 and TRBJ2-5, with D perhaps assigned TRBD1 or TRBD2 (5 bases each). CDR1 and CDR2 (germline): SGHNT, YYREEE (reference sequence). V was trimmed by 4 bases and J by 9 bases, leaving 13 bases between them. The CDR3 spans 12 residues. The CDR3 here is CASSPDRGAQYF. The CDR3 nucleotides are TGTGCCAGCAGCCCCGACAGAGGGGCCCAGTACTTC.

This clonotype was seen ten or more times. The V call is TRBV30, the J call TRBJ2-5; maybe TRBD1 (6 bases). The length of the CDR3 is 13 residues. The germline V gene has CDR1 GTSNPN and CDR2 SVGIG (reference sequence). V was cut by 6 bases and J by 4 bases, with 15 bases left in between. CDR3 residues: CACRDKDTETQYF. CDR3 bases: TGTGCCTGCCGGGACAAGGATACAGAGACCCAGTACTTC. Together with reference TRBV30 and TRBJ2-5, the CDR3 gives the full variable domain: SQTIHQWPATLVQPVGSPLSLECTVEGTSNPNLYWYRQAAGRGLQLLFYSVGIGQISSEVPQNLSASRPQDRQFILSSKKLLLSDSGFYLCACRDKDTETQYFGPGTRLLVL.

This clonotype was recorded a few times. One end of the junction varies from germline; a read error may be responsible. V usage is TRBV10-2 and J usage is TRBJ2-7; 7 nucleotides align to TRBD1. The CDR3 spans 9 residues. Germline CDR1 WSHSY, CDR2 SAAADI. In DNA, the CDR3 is TGCGCCAGCAGTGAGGGGACAGTTTTC. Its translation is CASSEGTVF.

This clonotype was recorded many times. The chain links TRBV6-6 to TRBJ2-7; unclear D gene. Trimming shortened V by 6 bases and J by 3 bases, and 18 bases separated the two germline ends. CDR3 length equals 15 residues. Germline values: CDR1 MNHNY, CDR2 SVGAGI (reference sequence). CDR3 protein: CASRDVTPKGYEQYF. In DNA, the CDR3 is TGTGCCAGCAGGGACGTAACCCCTAAGGGCTACGAGCAGTACTTC.

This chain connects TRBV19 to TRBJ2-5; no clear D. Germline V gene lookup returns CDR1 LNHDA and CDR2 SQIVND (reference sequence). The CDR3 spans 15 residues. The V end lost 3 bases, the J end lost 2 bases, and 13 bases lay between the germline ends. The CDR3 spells CASSMEGLPQETQYF. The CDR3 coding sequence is TGTGCCAGTAGTATGGAAGGCCTCCCGCAAGAGACCCAGTACTTC.

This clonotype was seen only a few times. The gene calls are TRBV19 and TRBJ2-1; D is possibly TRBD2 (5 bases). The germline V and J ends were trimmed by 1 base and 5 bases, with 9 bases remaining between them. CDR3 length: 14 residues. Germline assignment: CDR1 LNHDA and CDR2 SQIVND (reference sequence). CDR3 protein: CASSIAGIHNEQFF. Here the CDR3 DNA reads TGTGCCAGTAGTATAGCGGGGATCCACAATGAGCAGTTCTTC. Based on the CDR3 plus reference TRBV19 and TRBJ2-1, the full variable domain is DGGITQSPKYLFRKEGQNVTLSCEQNLNHDAMYWYRQDPGQGLRLIYYSQIVNDFQKGDIAEGYSVSREKKESFPLTVTSAQKNPTAFYLCASSIAGIHNEQFFGPGTRLTVL.

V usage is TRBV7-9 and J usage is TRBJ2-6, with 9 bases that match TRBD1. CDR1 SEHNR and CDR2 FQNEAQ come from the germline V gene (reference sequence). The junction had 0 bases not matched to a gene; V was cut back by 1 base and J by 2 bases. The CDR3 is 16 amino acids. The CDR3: CASSLDRGPGANVLTF. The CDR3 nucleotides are TGTGCCAGCAGCTTAGACAGGGGGCCTGGGGCCAACGTCCTGACTTTC.

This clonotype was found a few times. In DNA, the CDR3 is TGCAGTGCTCCCCGGACAGGGGGCAGGACAGATACGCAGTATTTT. Its translation: CSAPRTGGRTDTQYF. The rearrangement joins TRBV20-1 to TRBJ2-3; 11 bases are a match to TRBD1. This CDR3 has 15 amino acids. Germline CDR1 and CDR2: DFQATT and SNEGSKA (reference sequence). The V and J ends lost 5 bases and 3 bases, in that order; junction bases with no gene match: 7.

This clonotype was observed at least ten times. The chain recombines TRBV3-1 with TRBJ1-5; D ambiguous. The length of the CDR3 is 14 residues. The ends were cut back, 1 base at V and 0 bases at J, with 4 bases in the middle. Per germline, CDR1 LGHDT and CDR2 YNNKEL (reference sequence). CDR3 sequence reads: CASSQANSNQPQHF. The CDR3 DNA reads TGTGCCAGCAGCCAAGCCAATAGCAATCAGCCCCAGCATTTT. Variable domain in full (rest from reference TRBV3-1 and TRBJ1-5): DTAVSQTPKYLVTQMGNDKSIKCEQNLGHDTMYWYKQDSKKFLKIMFSYNNKELIINETVPNRFSPKSPDKAHLNLHINSLELGDSAVYFCASSQANSNQPQHFGDGTRLSIL.

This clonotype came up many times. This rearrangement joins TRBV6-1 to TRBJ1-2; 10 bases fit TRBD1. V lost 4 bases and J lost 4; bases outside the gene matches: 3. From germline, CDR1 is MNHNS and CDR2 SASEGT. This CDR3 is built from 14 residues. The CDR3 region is CASSGGTGAYGYTF. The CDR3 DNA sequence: TGTGCCAGCAGTGGAGGGACAGGGGCCTATGGCTACACCTTC.

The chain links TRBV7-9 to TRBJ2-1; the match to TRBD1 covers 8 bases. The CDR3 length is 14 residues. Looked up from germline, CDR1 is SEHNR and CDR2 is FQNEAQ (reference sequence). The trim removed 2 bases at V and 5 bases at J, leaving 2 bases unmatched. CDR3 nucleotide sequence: TGTGCCAGCAGCTTAAGGGGACAGGACAATGAGCAGTTCTTC. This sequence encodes CASSLRGQDNEQFF.

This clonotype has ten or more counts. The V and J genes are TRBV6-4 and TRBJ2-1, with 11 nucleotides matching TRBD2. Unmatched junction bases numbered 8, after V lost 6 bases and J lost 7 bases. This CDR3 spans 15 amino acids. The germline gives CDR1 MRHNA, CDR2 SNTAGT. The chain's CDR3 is CASSHGTSGPNEQFF. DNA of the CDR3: TGTGCCAGCAGCCACGGGACTAGCGGACCTAATGAGCAGTTCTTC.

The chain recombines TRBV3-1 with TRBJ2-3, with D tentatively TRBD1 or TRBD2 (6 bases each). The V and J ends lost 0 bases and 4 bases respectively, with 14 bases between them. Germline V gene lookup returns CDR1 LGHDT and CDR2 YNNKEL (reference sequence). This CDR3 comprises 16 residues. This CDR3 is CASSQETGGPADTQYF. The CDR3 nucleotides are TGTGCCAGCAGCCAAGAGACTGGGGGGCCGGCAGATACGCAGTATTTT.

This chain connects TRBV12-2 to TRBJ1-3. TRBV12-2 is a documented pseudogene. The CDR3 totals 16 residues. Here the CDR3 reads CASRSLHRQPGNTIYF. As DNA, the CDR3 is TGTGCAAGTCGCTCCCTCCATAGGCAGCCGGGAAACACCATATATTTT.

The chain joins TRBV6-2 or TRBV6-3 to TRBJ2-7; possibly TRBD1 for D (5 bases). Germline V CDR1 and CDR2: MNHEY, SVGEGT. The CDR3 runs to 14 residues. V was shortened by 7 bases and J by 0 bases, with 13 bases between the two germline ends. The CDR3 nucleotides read TGTGCCAGCATACTGACAGTTCGCTCCTACGAGCAGTACTTC. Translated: CASILTVRSYEQYF.

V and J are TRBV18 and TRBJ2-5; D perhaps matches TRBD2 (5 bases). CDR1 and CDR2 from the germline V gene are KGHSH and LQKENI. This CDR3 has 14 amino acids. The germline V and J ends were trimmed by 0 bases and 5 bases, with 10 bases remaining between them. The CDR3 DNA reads TGTGCCAGCTCACCACCGGGAGTCCAGGAGACCCAGTACTTC. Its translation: CASSPPGVQETQYF.